The sequence of this T cell receptor (beta chain) was determined in a study of beta chain features in type 1 diabetes. This clone has a handful of counts. The antigen is unknown. This CDR3 is 15 amino acids long. Per the germline V gene, CDR1 is SNHLY and CDR2 is FYNNEI. Trimming pared 0 bases from V and 7 bases from J, leaving 12 bases between. Study-wide results and limits: There was a moderate but significant shortening of TCRB CDR3s in all four CD4+ subsets of Type 1 diabetes patients.

The authors reverse transcribed all of the isolated RNA, so sequencing captured expressed TCRB transcripts. The repertoire was sequenced with immunoSEQ multiplex PCR; TCRdb's copy has only in-frame clones and lacks some. Here the sample spans around 160,000 clones, around 8.4% being singletons. The clonotype originates from a woman aged 18-35 years with type 1 diabetes. This chain joins TRBV2 and TRBJ2-2; unclear D gene. Sequencing input: central memory CD4+ T cells from blood. The CDR3 DNA follows: TGTGCCAGCAGTGAAGCACCTCGGGTGGGCGGGGAGCTGTTTTTT. It codes for CASSEAPRVGGELFF.